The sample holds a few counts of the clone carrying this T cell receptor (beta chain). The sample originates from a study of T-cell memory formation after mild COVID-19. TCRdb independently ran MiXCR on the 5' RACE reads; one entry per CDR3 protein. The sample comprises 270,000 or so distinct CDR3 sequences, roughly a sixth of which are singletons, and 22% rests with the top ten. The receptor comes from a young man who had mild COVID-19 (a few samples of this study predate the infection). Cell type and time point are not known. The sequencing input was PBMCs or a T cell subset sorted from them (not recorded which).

This CDR3 reads CASSQEHTGTEAFF. The CDR3 nucleotides read TGCGCCAGCAGCCAAGAACATACTGGGACAGAAGCTTTCTTT. V and J are TRBV4-1 and TRBJ1-1; a possible D gene is TRBD1 (6 bases). This CDR3 comprises 14 residues. V lost 0 bases and J 8 bases, leaving 13 bases between the germline ends. Germline CDR1 reads MGHRA; CDR2 reads YSYEKL.